This T cell receptor (beta chain) came from a study of blood T cell repertoires in COVID-19. Study information: Material from acute and convalescent COVID-19 was sourced from the United States, Italy and Spain. PBMCs, B-cell-depleted T cells, or T cells provided the cDNA or gDNA that made up the material.

The CDR3 has 15 residues. With 0 bases removed from V and 4 bases from J, the gap between germline ends came to 10 bases. Germline V gene sequence: CDR1 SGHVS, CDR2 FQNEAQ. As originally analysed: For nucleated cells, counts were estimated from reference gene primer amplification. Here immunoSEQ multiplex PCR was the method, and the copy in TCRdb shows in-frame clones only, minus some. V and J calls and clone size are those listed in that table; D and trimming were worked out from the DNA. This sample yields 200,000 to 250,000 clones, of which 92% are seen a single time; around 0.84% belongs to the top ten.

This receptor was taken from a man in his fifties or sixties with COVID-19, enrolled during active disease. The chain employs TRBV7-8 and TRBJ1-5, with a weak D call TRBD1 (5 bases). Sample: peripheral blood. CDR3 nucleotides: TGTGCCAGCAGCTTAGCAGGGGAGGGAAATCAGCCCCAGCATTTT. Amino acid sequence: CASSLAGEGNQPQHF. The whole variable domain, filled in from reference TRBV7-8 and TRBJ1-5, reads GAGVSQSPRYKVAKRGQDVALRCDPISGHVSLFWYQQALGQGPEFLTYFQNEAQLDKSGLPSDRFFAERPEGSVSTLKIQRTQQEDSAVYLCASSLAGEGNQPQHFGDGTRLSIL.